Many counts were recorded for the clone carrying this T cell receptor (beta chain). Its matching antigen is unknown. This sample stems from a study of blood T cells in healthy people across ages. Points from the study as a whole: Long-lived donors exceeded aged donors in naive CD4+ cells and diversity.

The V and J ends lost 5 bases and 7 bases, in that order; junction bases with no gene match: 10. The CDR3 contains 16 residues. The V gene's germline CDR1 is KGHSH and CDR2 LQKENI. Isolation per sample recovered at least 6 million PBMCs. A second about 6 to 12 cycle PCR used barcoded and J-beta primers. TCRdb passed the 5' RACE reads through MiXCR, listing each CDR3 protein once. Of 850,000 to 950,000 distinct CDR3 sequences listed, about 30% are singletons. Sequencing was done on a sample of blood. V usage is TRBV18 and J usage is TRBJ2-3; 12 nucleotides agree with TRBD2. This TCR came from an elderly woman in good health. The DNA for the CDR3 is TGTGCCAGCTCATCGGGACTAGCGGGCGGAGATAATACGCAGTATTTT. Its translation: CASSSGLAGGDNTQYF.